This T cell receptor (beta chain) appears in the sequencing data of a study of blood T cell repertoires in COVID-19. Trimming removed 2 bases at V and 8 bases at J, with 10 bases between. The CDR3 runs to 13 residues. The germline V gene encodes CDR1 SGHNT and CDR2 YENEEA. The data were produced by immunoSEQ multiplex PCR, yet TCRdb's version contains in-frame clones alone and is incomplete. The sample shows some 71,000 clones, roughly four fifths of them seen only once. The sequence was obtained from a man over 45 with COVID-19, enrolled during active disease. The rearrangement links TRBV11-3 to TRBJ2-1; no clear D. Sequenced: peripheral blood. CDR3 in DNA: TGTGCCAGCAGCTTATCCAGGCAACATGAGCAGTTCTTC. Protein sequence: CASSLSRQHEQFF.